These 14 T cell receptor beta chains were sequenced from one sample in a study of blood T cell repertoires in COVID-19. Clones were sequenced by immunoSEQ multiplex PCR, and TCRdb holds only the in-frame ones, with some missing. This sample has 97,000 or so clones; around 90% occur once, and the top ten carry approximately 2%. The sequenced material came from peripheral blood. These receptors were taken from a woman aged 50 to 65 with COVID-19, enrolled during active disease.

This chain links TRBV7-9 with TRBJ2-2; 7 nucleotides line up with TRBD2. CDR3 length equals 13 residues. The germline CDR1 and CDR2 sequences are SEHNR and FQNEAQ (reference sequence). V dropped 5 bases and J dropped 6; count of bases not matched to a gene: 3. The CDR3 bases are TGTGCCAGCAGCCCCGCGGGGGCCGGGGAGCTGTTTTTT. Residues: CASSPAGAGELFF.

This chain uses TRBV23-1 with TRBJ2-4, with TRBD1 matching over 7 bases. TRBV23-1 is flagged as an ORF with uncertain function. V gave up 10 bases and J gave up 6 bases; unmatched junction bases: 18. This CDR3 contains 16 residues. The CDR3 region is CATNRDSGDHGNIQYF. The CDR3 nucleotides are TGCGCCACCAACCGGGACAGTGGCGACCATGGAAACATTCAGTACTTC.

The count of this clone is one. The chain recombines TRBV5-1 with TRBJ1-6; D is possibly TRBD1 (6 bases). Per germline, CDR1 SGHRS and CDR2 YFSETQ. Trimming removed 3 bases at V and 11 bases at J, with 12 bases between. This CDR3 comprises 13 residues. CDR3: CASSSGQPAPLHF. The DNA of the CDR3 is TGCGCCAGCAGCTCTGGACAGCCGGCACCCCTCCACTTT.

The chain combines TRBV9 with TRBJ1-4; D remains unclear. Germline V gene sequence: CDR1 SGDLS, CDR2 YYNGEE. V was shortened by 5 bases and J by 5 bases, with 10 bases between the two germline ends. The CDR3 is made up of 13 amino acids. The CDR3 coding sequence is TGTGCCAGCAGTAGGAGCAGCAATGAAAAACTGTTTTTT. This sequence encodes CASSRSSNEKLFF.

V is TRBV4-2 and J is TRBJ2-1; TRBD1 matches 7 bases. From germline, CDR1 is LGHNA and CDR2 YNFKEQ. V was clipped by 4 bases and J by 4 bases; unmatched bases: 19. CDR3 size: 19 residues. This CDR3 reads CASSPGRRQGRTEYNEQFF. CDR3 coding DNA: TGTGCCAGCAGCCCCGGCCGCCGACAGGGACGTACAGAGTACAATGAGCAGTTCTTC.

CDR3 in amino acids: CASSRQGTGYTF. The CDR3 DNA follows: TGTGCCAGCAGTAGACAGGGGACCGGCTACACCTTC. The chain links TRBV27 to TRBJ1-2; 8 bases are shared with TRBD1. The germline CDR1 and CDR2 sequences are MNHEY and SMNVEV (reference sequence). J was trimmed by 8 bases and V by 5 bases; bases with no gene match: 4. The CDR3 extends over 12 amino acids.

CDR3 sequence reads: CASPRWWPDIPLDYGYTF. CDR3 coding DNA: TGCGCCAGCCCCCGCTGGTGGCCAGACATTCCATTGGACTATGGCTACACCTTC. The chain combines TRBV5-1 with TRBJ1-2; D call uncertain. Deletions cut 7 bases from V and 3 bases from J, with 28 bases between. This CDR3 spans 18 amino acids. From germline, CDR1 is SGHRS and CDR2 YFSETQ.

This chain uses TRBV5-1 with TRBJ1-2, with D unclear. V shed 0 bases and J shed 8 bases, with 8 bases lying between them. The CDR3 covers 12 residues. Germline lookup yields CDR1 SGHRS and CDR2 YFSETQ. The CDR3, as DNA: TGCGCCAGCAGCTTGGAATCCGGGGGCTACACCTTC. This translates into CASSLESGGYTF.

The gene calls are TRBV3-1 (or the pseudogene TRBV3-2) and TRBJ1-2; D possibly corresponds to TRBD1 (6 bases). This CDR3 has 13 residues. CDR1 and CDR2 (germline): LGHDT, YNNKEL (reference sequence). V was trimmed by 0 bases and J by 8 bases, leaving 10 bases between them. CDR3 DNA: TGTGCCAGCAGCCAAGATCCCAGGGGCGGCTACACCTTC. Residues: CASSQDPRGGYTF.

The V gene is TRBV13, the J gene TRBJ2-7; perhaps TRBD2 as D (5 bases). The CDR3 has 16 amino acids. Trimming pared 5 bases from V and 1 base from J, leaving 18 bases between. CDR1 and CDR2 from the germline V gene are PRHDT and FYEKMQ (reference sequence). CDR3 sequence reads: CASSNDGRRDSYEQYF. DNA for the CDR3: TGTGCCAGCAGCAATGACGGTAGACGGGATTCCTACGAGCAGTACTTC.

This chain uses TRBV9 with TRBJ2-3, with D uncertain. This CDR3 is built from 15 residues. The V gene lost 4 bases and the J gene lost 0 bases, with 12 bases spanning the gap. Looked up from germline, CDR1 is SGDLS and CDR2 is YYNGEE. The CDR3 DNA reads TGTGCCAGCAGCCCAAGATCGGGTAGCACAGATACGCAGTATTTT. It is translated as CASSPRSGSTDTQYF.

V gene TRBV24-1 combines with J gene TRBJ2-3, with 9 bases aligning to TRBD2. The CDR3 runs 17 residues. CDR1 KGHDR and CDR2 SFDVKD come from the germline V gene. V lost 2 bases, J lost 4 bases, and 9 bases stayed unmatched. The CDR3 protein is CATSDSTSGTRADTQYF. The CDR3 DNA sequence: TGTGCCACCAGTGATTCGACTAGCGGCACGCGCGCAGATACGCAGTATTTT.

This clone was seen more than once but under ten times. The chain employs TRBV11-3 and TRBJ2-7; 7 bases are shared with TRBD1. CDR3 length: 14 amino acids. Trimming removed 0 bases from V and 2 bases from J; junction bases left unmatched: 1. Germline V lookup: CDR1 SGHNT, CDR2 YENEEA. CDR3 sequence (DNA): TGTGCCAGCAGCTTAGAAGGACAGGCCTACGAGCAGTACTTC. Protein: CASSLEGQAYEQYF.

The count of this clone is one. A junction boundary mismatches the germline segment, possibly from a read error. The rearrangement links TRBV20-1 to TRBJ1-2; tentative D call: TRBD1 (6 bases). Germline V gene sequence: CDR1 DFQATT, CDR2 SNEGSKA (reference sequence). The CDR3 runs to 15 residues. CDR3 in DNA: TGCAGTGCTAGTCCCCCTAGGGGGACTAATTATGGCTACACCTTC. This codes for CSASPPRGTNYGYTF.